This TCR beta chain was obtained from a study of T cells after yellow fever vaccination (dated 2019 in TCRdb). Concerning the study at large: The SMART-Seq v4 Ultra Low Input RNA kit was used to prepare libraries from fractions with low cell numbers. To track T-cell clones before and after primary and booster YFV17D yellow fever vaccination, bulk TCR alpha and beta repertoires were sequenced longitudinally. Two healthy male donors, one aged 18 to 29 and one aged 30 to 40 years, were included in the cohort. Blood samples were taken at several timepoints before and after primary and secondary immunization, and bulk PBMC replicates and cell subsets were isolated. Beyond this particular receptor, the publication reports: Because abundant contaminating clonotypes from the bulk population could be contained in FACS-sorted repertoires, computational filtering was required. After the booster, most clones that had expanded after primary vaccination were detected again (almost 97% of CD4 and 70% to 90% of CD8), suggesting broad maintenance of memory. The secondary T-cell response was weaker than the primary response but faster, peaking on day 5 instead of day 15. A small share of clonotypes occurred in both CD4 and CD8 compartments, likely arising from convergent recombination. Only a couple of donors were included in the study, so the extent to which the findings can be generalized is limited.

The sequencer listed for this sample is Illumina NovaSeq 6000. TCR cDNA was synthesized by 5'RACE template switching, through which a universal primer site and unique molecular identifiers were introduced. Priming of cDNA synthesis was performed from both the TCR alpha and TCR beta constant segments. Library amplification involved two PCR steps, and the second step added sample barcodes and sequencing adapters. Sequencing of the libraries was done on either Illumina HiSeq 2500 (2x100 bp) or NovaSeq (2x150 bp). The authors' analysis ran thus. MIGEC was used to demultiplex reads and collapse the reads into UMI consensus sequences, and MiXCR was used for V(D)J alignment. Clonotypes responding to the vaccine were identified with edgeR on replicate PBMC samples, with the criteria of FDR below 0.01 and a log2 fold change above 5 up to day 15. Each bulk clonotype received a CD4 or CD8 identity based on whether the sequenced CD4 or CD8 repertoire contained that clonotype at higher abundance. The public reads were reprocessed in TCRdb via fastp at Q25 and MiXCR, keeping in-frame beta chains. Rows are unified per CDR3 protein, each entry keeping the most common DNA and genes. Here the V and J calls rest on TCRdb's processing, not on the authors' analysis. The sample table contains 250,000 to 400,000 distinct CDR3 sequences; only one count was recorded for about 4.5% of them. Just under 20% of the sample is taken by the ten largest.

The sample's treatment or condition label, in plain terms: live attenuated yellow fever vaccine strain. At every blood-draw timepoint, two biological replicates of bulk PBMCs were collected. PBMCs were isolated from peripheral blood using a standard Ficoll-Paque protocol. TriZol was used to extract RNA from bulk PBMCs, from CD4 and CD8 fractions, and from dextramer-positive and dextramer-negative fractions. Based on the germline V gene, the CDR1 and CDR2 sequences are MNHEY and SVGAGI. Trimming takes 8 bases from V and 3 bases from J, and the germline ends sit 13 bases apart. The CDR3 holds 14 amino acids from the cysteine to the phenylalanine. Only the CDR3 DNA stays, 42 bases, in frame from base 1. This clonotype was seen repeatedly, ten times or more. Its antigen is currently not known. It has no much larger one-base neighbor in the sample; base qualities were not kept.

This specimen consisted of PBMCs, obtained 15 days after the yellow fever booster vaccination. The TCR sequence derives from a man aged 18 to 29 who received the YFV17D yellow fever vaccine. The V gene is TRBV6-5 and the J gene is TRBJ2-2; the best D guess is TRBD1, with 5 bases matching. The CDR3 has the sequence CASQADRYTGELFF. The DNA reads TGTGCCAGCCAAGCCGACAGATACACCGGGGAGCTGTTTTTT.